This TCR beta chain stems from a study of blood T cell repertoires in COVID-19. Background on the study: Samples representing acute and convalescent COVID-19 were sourced from the United States, Italy and Spain. The analysed material was cDNA or gDNA that came from T cells, B-cell-depleted T cells, or PBMCs.

Original analysis: Reference gene primer amplification yielded estimated nucleated cell counts. Assay used: immunoSEQ multiplex PCR; TCRdb lists only in-frame clones, some missing. V and J calls and clone size are as listed in that table; D and trimming were resolved from the DNA. The profile covers a few hundred thousand clones, with around 92% appearing a single time and 1.8% taken by the ten largest. Seattle's cohort entered during active infection and was followed longitudinally. The V gene lost 1 base and the J gene lost 7 bases, with 8 bases spanning the gap. This CDR3 region has 12 residues. Looked up from germline, CDR1 is SGHDT and CDR2 is YYEEEE.

The receptor was isolated from a woman between 25 and 40 years old with COVID-19, enrolled during active disease. Sequenced material: peripheral blood. The rearrangement joins TRBV5-6 to TRBJ1-2; D is unresolved. The CDR3 coding sequence is TGTGCCAGCAGCTTGAGCCTAGGTGGCTACACCTTC. This translates into CASSLSLGGYTF.